Listed below are T cell receptor beta chains from one sample, sequenced in a study of blood T cell repertoires in COVID-19. Produced via immunoSEQ multiplex PCR; TCRdb's table is partial and in-frame only. The sample lists about 290,000 clones, 86% occurring once. Material: peripheral blood. The receptors originated from a woman younger than 45 with active or convalescent COVID-19. CDR3s include the opening cysteine and the closing phenylalanine or tryptophan. The order of the fields is D gene, V gene, clone size, J gene, CDR3 protein, CDR3 DNA. D genes are given only for firm matches. Clone size is not always given. Where it is, it says once, few, many or a class for expanded clones.

TRBD2,TRBV7-2,.,TRBJ2-5,CASSLYGSRLAGLETQYF,TGTGCCAGCAGCTTATATGGTTCTAGACTAGCGGGGTTGGAGACCCAGTACTTC
TRBD1,TRBV9,.,TRBJ1-1,CASSVGTGGMNTEAFF,TGTGCCAGCAGCGTCGGGACAGGGGGCATGAACACTGAAGCTTTCTTT
.,TRBV9,.,TRBJ1-3,CASSPPSGDGNTIYF,TGTGCCAGCAGCCCCCCCAGCGGGGATGGAAACACCATATATTTT
TRBD1,TRBV11-2,once,TRBJ2-7,CASSPDRGPYEQYF,TGTGCCAGCAGCCCTGACAGGGGACCCTACGAGCAGTACTTC
.,TRBV7-2,.,TRBJ2-1,CASRRLVYNEQFF,TGTGCCAGCAGGAGACTTGTTTACAATGAGCAGTTCTTC
TRBD1,TRBV6-5,few,TRBJ2-2,CASSLRGPGELFF,TGTGCCAGCAGTTTAAGGGGGCCCGGGGAGCTGTTTTTT
.,TRBV30,once,TRBJ1-1,CAWSVDSPEAFF,TGTGCCTGGAGTGTAGACAGCCCCGAAGCTTTCTTT
TRBD1,TRBV10-3,once,TRBJ1-5,CAISLEHTGAHQPQHF,TGTGCCATCAGTCTAGAACATACAGGGGCCCATCAGCCCCAGCATTTT
TRBD1,TRBV18,.,TRBJ1-6,CASSPQVNRGNSPLHF,TGTGCCAGCTCACCACAGGTTAACAGGGGGAATTCACCCCTCCACTTT
.,TRBV6-1,.,TRBJ2-3,CASSERWDTQYF,TGTGCCAGCAGTGAGAGGTGGGATACGCAGTATTTT
.,TRBV29-1,.,TRBJ2-7,CSVGGDTAHEQYF,TGCAGCGTGGGGGGAGATACCGCCCACGAGCAGTACTTC
.,TRBV5-1,.,TRBJ2-7,CASSTDSYEQYF,TGCGCCAGCAGCACCGACAGCTACGAGCAGTACTTC
.,TRBV27,once,TRBJ2-6,CASSPHSGANVLTF,TGTGCCAGCAGTCCACACTCTGGGGCCAACGTCCTGACTTTC
.,TRBV4-1,.,TRBJ2-7,CASSLVRGPYEQYF,TGCGCCAGCAGCCTCGTCAGGGGACCCTACGAGCAGTACTTC
.,TRBV11-2,.,TRBJ2-3,CASSWIGGLTDTQYF,TGTGCCAGCAGCTGGATCGGGGGGCTCACAGATACGCAGTATTTT
TRBD1,TRBV27,.,TRBJ1-3,CASSLRQGSGNTIYF,TGTGCCAGCAGTTTACGACAGGGTTCTGGAAACACCATATATTTT
TRBD1,TRBV10-3,.,TRBJ1-2,CAISGQTGTGAADTF,TGTGCCATCAGTGGTCAAACCGGGACAGGGGCCGCCGACACCTTC
TRBD1,TRBV27,.,TRBJ1-6,CASSSYGSGQGRGMTLHF,TGTGCCAGCAGTTCATATGGTTCCGGACAGGGGAGAGGGATGACCCTCCACTTT
.,TRBV18,once,TRBJ1-6,CASSPEANGNSPLHF,TGTGCCAGCTCACCGGAGGCGAATGGAAATTCACCCCTCCACTTT
TRBD1,TRBV6-6,.,TRBJ2-1,CASSYPTPGQGPEQFF,TGTGCCAGCAGTTACCCCACCCCGGGACAGGGTCCTGAGCAGTTCTTC
TRBD2,TRBV28,.,TRBJ2-1,CASSSQVLAGGLNEQFF,TGTGCCAGCAGTTCCCAAGTACTAGCGGGGGGGCTGAATGAGCAGTTCTTC
.,TRBV15,.,TRBJ1-1,CATSRESGRTEAFF,TGTGCCACCAGCAGAGAATCGGGGAGGACTGAAGCTTTCTTT
.,TRBV7-8,.,TRBJ1-6,CASSLVGGPSSYNSPLHF,TGTGCCAGCAGCCTAGTCGGAGGGCCCAGCTCCTATAATTCACCCCTCCACTTT
TRBD2,TRBV29-1,.,TRBJ2-5,CSVEEPRGGLETQYF,TGCAGCGTTGAAGAACCGCGGGGGGGATTGGAGACCCAGTACTTC